This T cell receptor (beta chain) was documented in a study of blood T cell repertoires in COVID-19. Study information: Samples representing acute and convalescent COVID-19 were sourced from the United States, Italy and Spain. Sample material is recorded as cDNA or gDNA derived from T cells, B-cell-depleted T cells, or PBMCs.

Generated by immunoSEQ multiplex PCR, the TCRdb table keeps only in-frame clones and is missing some. The sample lists 200,000 to 300,000 clones, roughly nine tenths occurring once. Germline CDR1 and CDR2: SGHDT and YYEEEE. V lost 3 bases to trimming and J lost 11 bases; unmatched junction nucleotides: 15. The CDR3 extends over 17 amino acids. This clonotype was obtained from a man in his sixties who had recovered from COVID-19. Specimen: peripheral blood. The rearrangement links TRBV5-6 to TRBJ1-5; the match to TRBD1 covers 12 bases. For the CDR3, the DNA is TGTGCCAGCAGCTATGGACCCGGGACAGGGGGCAGGAGCACCCAGCATTTT. Amino acid sequence: CASSYGPGTGGRSTQHF.